The entry below gives a single T cell receptor beta chain sequence along with its context. The table came from immunoSEQ multiplex PCR; TCRdb's copy has only in-frame clones and leaves some out. Among 76,000 or so clones listed, around nine tenths were seen once. The data were taken from a study of OX40 agonist ivuxolimab in advanced cancers. Study-wide context: Participants averaged about 66 years of age (range about 23 to 79) and were about 85% male.

Germline values: CDR1 SNHLY, CDR2 FYNNEI. Trimming cost V 10 bases and J 3 bases; bases outside gene matches: 6. CDR3 length: 13 residues. Sequenced material: CD4+ or CD8+ T cells sorted from blood, taken in a trial of the OX40 agonist ivuxolimab. The sequence came from an adult with an advanced solid tumor such as melanoma, head and neck, liver or kidney cancer. The V call is TRBV2, the J call TRBJ2-3; TRBD1 agrees at 8 bases. CDR3 nucleotides: TGTGCCACCCGGGACAGGCTAACAGATACGCAGTATTTT. This sequence encodes CATRDRLTDTQYF.